This T cell receptor (beta chain) was obtained from a study of cytomegalovirus exposure and HLA in healthy donors. It was with 60 Vbeta and 13 Jbeta primers that the PCR ran. Only in-frame clones appear in the TCRdb table, and some are missing; sequencing was by immunoSEQ multiplex PCR. The listing records more than 100,000 clones. The germline V and J ends were trimmed by 2 bases and 2 bases, with 12 bases remaining between them. The CDR3 is 15 amino acids. CDR1 KGHSH and CDR2 LQKENI come from the germline V gene. The sequence was collected from a woman aged 40 to 50 in good health and CMV-seronegative. The specimen was PBMCs. J is TRBJ1-2 and V is TRBV18, with a possible D match to TRBD1 (6 bases). CDR3 nucleotide sequence: TGTGCCAGCTCACCAAGCCCGGACAGAAACTATGGCTACACCTTC. Protein product: CASSPSPDRNYGYTF.